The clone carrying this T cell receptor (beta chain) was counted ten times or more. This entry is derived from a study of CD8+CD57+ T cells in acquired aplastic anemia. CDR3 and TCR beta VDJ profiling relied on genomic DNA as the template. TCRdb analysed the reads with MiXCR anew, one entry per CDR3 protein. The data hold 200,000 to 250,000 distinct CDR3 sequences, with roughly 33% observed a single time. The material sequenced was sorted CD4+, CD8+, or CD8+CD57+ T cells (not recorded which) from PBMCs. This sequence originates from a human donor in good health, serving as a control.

DNA of the CDR3: TGTGCCAGCAGTATTACAGGGGCCTTGACTGAAGCTTTCTTT. Its protein is CASSITGALTEAFF. V gene TRBV2 combines with J gene TRBJ1-1; TRBD1 matches at 7 bases. This CDR3 comprises 14 residues. Germline values: CDR1 SNHLY, CDR2 FYNNEI. The junction had 8 bases not matched to a gene; V was cut back by 5 bases and J by 5 bases.